Listed below are T cell receptor beta chains from one sample, sequenced in a study of blood T cell repertoires in COVID-19. The protocol was immunoSEQ multiplex PCR, while the TCRdb copy is restricted to in-frame clones and leaves out a portion. The repertoire holds about half a million clones, with 80% to 90% as singletons. The sample consisted of peripheral blood. These receptors came from a human donor in a cohort sampled during active COVID-19. Each CDR3 is given with its conserved first and last residue. Fields, in order: V gene, clone size, CDR3 length, J gene, D gene, CDR3 DNA, CDR3 protein. The D gene is left open where the match is weak. The size entry is marked missing in some rows and otherwise reads once, few, many or a size class.

>TRBV28|NA|13|TRBJ1-5|NA
TGTGCCAGCAGTTTGCGCGCGGTTCAGCCCCAGCATTTT
CASSLRAVQPQHF
>TRBV28|NA|15|TRBJ2-7|NA
TGTGCCAGCAGTTTAAGTCTAGTTGGGTCCTACGAGCAGTACTTC
CASSLSLVGSYEQYF
>TRBV5-1|NA|15|TRBJ1-1|NA
TGCGCCAGCAGCTTGGCCCGCCAGTTGAACACTGAAGCTTTCTTT
CASSLARQLNTEAFF
>TRBV12-5|NA|16|TRBJ2-1|TRBD2
TGTGCTAGTGGTTTGGTAGTCGGGACTACCAACAATGAGCAGTTCTTC
CASGLVVGTTNNEQFF
>TRBV4-1|NA|15|TRBJ1-5|NA
TGCGCCAGCAGCCAAGAAGGTTGGGGGCGGCAGCCCCAGCATTTT
CASSQEGWGRQPQHF
>TRBV7-2|NA|14|TRBJ1-6|NA
TGTGCCAGCAGTAGGACAGCTGTCAATTCACCCCTCCACTTT
CASSRTAVNSPLHF
>TRBV29-1|NA|13|TRBJ2-7|TRBD2
TGCAGCGTTGTGGCGGGAGGGAACGGCGAGCAGTACTTC
CSVVAGGNGEQYF
>TRBV6-5|NA|14|TRBJ1-1|TRBD1
TGTGCCAGCAGAATCGGACAGGCTTACACTGAAGCTTTCTTT
CASRIGQAYTEAFF
>TRBV4-3|NA|14|TRBJ2-7|TRBD1
TGCGCCAGCAGCCAAGTCCACAGGGGGAGCGAGCAGTACTTC
CASSQVHRGSEQYF
>TRBV2|NA|17|TRBJ2-6|NA
TGTGCCAGCAGCCAATCCAGAGCTCGAGGGGGGGCCAACGTCCTGACTTTC
CASSQSRARGGANVLTF
>TRBV28|NA|18|TRBJ2-1|TRBD1
TGTGCCAGCAGTTTATACCAGGGGGTTGCGCTACGCGGCGATGAGCAGTTCTTC
CASSLYQGVALRGDEQFF
>TRBV6-4|NA|15|TRBJ1-4|NA
TGTGCCAGCAGGATCGACAGCTCGTCTAATGAAAAACTGTTTTTT
CASRIDSSSNEKLFF
>TRBV28|once|16|TRBJ1-1|TRBD1
TGTGCCAGCAGTTTTCCCCCGGGACAGATGAACACTGAAGCTTTCTTT
CASSFPPGQMNTEAFF
>TRBV6-5|once|14|TRBJ1-1|NA
TGTGCCAGCAGAAGAGATCCGGGACTCTCGGAAGCTTTCTTT
CASRRDPGLSEAFF
>TRBV29-1|NA|13|TRBJ2-7|TRBD2
TGCAGCGTTGTAGCTAGCGGGAGGTACGAGCAGTACTTC
CSVVASGRYEQYF
>TRBV5-6|NA|13|TRBJ1-1|NA
TGTGCCAGCAGCCGTGTCAGGGGCACTGAAGCTTTCTTT
CASSRVRGTEAFF
>TRBV27|NA|13|TRBJ2-7|NA
TGTGCCAGCAGTTTATGGGGCAGCTACGAGCAGTACTTC
CASSLWGSYEQYF
>TRBV3-1/TRBV3-2|NA|15|TRBJ2-1|NA
TGTGCCAGCAGCCAAGATCGAGCCAGGGCGTATGAGCAGTTCTTC
CASSQDRARAYEQFF
>TRBV5-1|NA|15|TRBJ1-2|TRBD1
TGCGCCAGCAGCTTGGAAGAGACAGGGTTAGGCGGCTACACCTTC
CASSLEETGLGGYTF
>TRBV6-6|NA|17|TRBJ2-5|TRBD2
TGTGCCAGCAGTCGAATACTGACTAGCGGGAGAGGAGAGACCCAGTACTTC
CASSRILTSGRGETQYF
>TRBV18|NA|17|TRBJ1-3|NA
TGTGCCAGCTCACTGTCCCCGGTTATTCTTCCTGGAAACACCATATATTTT
CASSLSPVILPGNTIYF
>TRBV2|NA|15|TRBJ2-7|TRBD1
TGTGCCAGCAACCCGTCGGACAGGGCCTCTGGCGAGCAGTACTTC
CASNPSDRASGEQYF
>TRBV29-1|NA|13|TRBJ1-1|NA
TGCAGCGTTGAACAGGCCCTGAACACTGAAGCTTTCTTT
CSVEQALNTEAFF
>TRBV7-2|NA|15|TRBJ1-3|NA
TGTGCCAGCAGCTCCGAAGTAACGGGGGGAAACACCATATATTTT
CASSSEVTGGNTIYF
>TRBV10-3|NA|14|TRBJ2-2|NA
TGTGCCATCAGTGTTACGGGAAACACCGGGGAGCTGTTTTTT
CAISVTGNTGELFF
>TRBV5-1|NA|12|TRBJ2-3|NA
TGCGCCAGCAGCTTTTCGGGTGATACGCAGTATTTT
CASSFSGDTQYF
>TRBV5-4|NA|16|TRBJ2-1|TRBD2
TGTGCCAGCAGCACTACTAGCGTAGCCTCCTACAATGAGCAGTTCTTC
CASSTTSVASYNEQFF
>TRBV7-9|NA|16|TRBJ1-1|TRBD1
TGTGCCAGCAGCCGAACATACAGGGGGCCAAACACTGAAGCTTTCTTT
CASSRTYRGPNTEAFF
>TRBV27|NA|15|TRBJ2-5|TRBD2
TGTGCCAGCAGTTTAAGGGCTAGCGGTAGGGAGACCCAGTACTTC
CASSLRASGRETQYF
>TRBV5-1|NA|17|TRBJ2-3|TRBD2
TGCGCCAGCAGCCGGTTTACTAGCGCGACTCCTTCAGATACGCAGTATTTT
CASSRFTSATPSDTQYF
>TRBV28|NA|15|TRBJ1-2|TRBD1
TGTGCCAGCAGCCCCCGGGACAGGGGGTCCTATGGCTACACCTTC
CASSPRDRGSYGYTF
>TRBV30|once|14|TRBJ2-2|TRBD1
TGTGCCTGGAGCCGGGACAGGGGTATCGGGGAGCTGTTTTTT
CAWSRDRGIGELFF
>TRBV4-1|few|18|TRBJ2-1|TRBD2
TGCGCCAGCAGCCAAGTTCTTAGCGGGAGGGTCAACGACAATGAGCAGTTCTTC
CASSQVLSGRVNDNEQFF
>TRBV6-2/TRBV6-3|NA|15|TRBJ2-1|NA
TGTGCCAGCAGTTACGGGCGGGCAGGGGAGTATGAGCAGTTCTTC
CASSYGRAGEYEQFF
>TRBV2|NA|12|TRBJ1-1|NA
TGTGCCAGCACTCGGTTAGCCACGGGAGCTTTCTTT
CASTRLATGAFF
>TRBV5-5|NA|16|TRBJ2-2|TRBD2
TGTGCCAGCAGCTTGGGAAGCGGGAGGAACACCGGGGAGCTGTTTTTT
CASSLGSGRNTGELFF
>TRBV5-1|NA|15|TRBJ2-2|TRBD2
TGCGCCAGCAGCTTGGCTCTAGCGGGGATCGGGGAGCTGTTTTTT
CASSLALAGIGELFF
>TRBV6-1|NA|15|TRBJ2-7|TRBD1
TGTGCCAGCAGTGATCCGGGACAGGCTTCCTACGAGCAGTACTTC
CASSDPGQASYEQYF
>TRBV5-4|NA|15|TRBJ2-7|TRBD2
TGTGCCAGCAGCCGGACTAGCGGGAGCTTTTACGAGCAGTACTTC
CASSRTSGSFYEQYF
>TRBV29-1|NA|12|TRBJ2-7|TRBD2
TGCAGCGTTGCGGGAGGGGGGTTCGAGCAGTACTTC
CSVAGGGFEQYF
>TRBV27|NA|13|TRBJ1-6|NA
TGTGCCTCCGCCCCCGGGGGGGGCCAACCCCTCCACTTT
CASAPGGGQPLHF
>TRBV30|once|16|TRBJ1-1|NA
TGTGCCTGGACCAGTCTCACCGCGGACAGCCACACTGAAGCTTTCTTT
CAWTSLTADSHTEAFF
>TRBV29-1|NA|13|TRBJ1-1|TRBD1
TGCAGCGCCGGGACAGGTCAGAACACTGAAGCTTTCTTT
CSAGTGQNTEAFF
>TRBV7-3|NA|17|TRBJ2-2|NA
TGTGCCAGCAGCTTAAACGGGCCGGGAGCTAACACCGGGGAGCTGTTTTTT
CASSLNGPGANTGELFF
>TRBV7-9|NA|15|TRBJ1-2|TRBD1
TGTGCCAGCAGCCGTACTGGGACAGATCCCTATGGCTACACCTTC
CASSRTGTDPYGYTF
>TRBV6-5|NA|15|TRBJ1-1|TRBD1
TGTGCCAGCAAAGAACCTACAGGGGAGAACACTGAAGCTTTCTTT
CASKEPTGENTEAFF
>TRBV12-5|NA|14|TRBJ2-5|NA
TGTGCTAGTGCCCTCCGGGTGGTCGGGGAGACCCAGTACTTC
CASALRVVGETQYF